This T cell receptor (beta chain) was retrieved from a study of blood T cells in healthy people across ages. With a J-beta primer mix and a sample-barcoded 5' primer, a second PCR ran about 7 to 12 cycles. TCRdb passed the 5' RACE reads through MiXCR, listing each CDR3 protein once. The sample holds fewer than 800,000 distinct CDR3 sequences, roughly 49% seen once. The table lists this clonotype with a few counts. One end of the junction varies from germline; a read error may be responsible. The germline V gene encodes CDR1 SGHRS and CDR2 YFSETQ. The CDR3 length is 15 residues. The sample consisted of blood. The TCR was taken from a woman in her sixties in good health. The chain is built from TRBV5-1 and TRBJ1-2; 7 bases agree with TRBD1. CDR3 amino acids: CASAEQGPSNYGYTF. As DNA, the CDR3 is TGTGCCAGCGCGGAACAGGGGCCTTCCAACTATGGCTACACCTTC.